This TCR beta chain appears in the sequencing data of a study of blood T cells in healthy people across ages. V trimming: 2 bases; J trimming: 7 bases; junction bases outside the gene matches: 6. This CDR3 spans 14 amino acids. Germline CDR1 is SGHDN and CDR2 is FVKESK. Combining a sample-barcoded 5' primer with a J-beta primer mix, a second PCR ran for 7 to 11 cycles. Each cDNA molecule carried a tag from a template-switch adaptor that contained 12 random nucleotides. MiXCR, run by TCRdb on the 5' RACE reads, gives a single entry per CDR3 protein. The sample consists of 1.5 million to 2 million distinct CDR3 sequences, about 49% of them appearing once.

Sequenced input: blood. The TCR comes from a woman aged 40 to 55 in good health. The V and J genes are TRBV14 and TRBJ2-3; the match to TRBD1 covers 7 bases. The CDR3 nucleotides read TGTGCCAGCAGCCAACAAAACAGGGGACATACGCAGTATTTT. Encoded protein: CASSQQNRGHTQYF.